This paragraph reports one T cell receptor (beta chain). This clone appeared a single time. Its antigen specificity is not known. No per-base quality is available; no much larger clone lies one base away. In total, more than 500 healthy bone marrow donors made up the cohort. All cohort members were sampled while nominally healthy, although unrecorded immune exposures were likely present. The donor was CMV seronegative and belonged to the group of 352 seronegative cohort members. Each donor provided a peripheral blood sample, and peripheral blood mononuclear cells were used for TCR beta sequencing. Genomic DNA was extracted from the blood cell samples with the Qiagen DNeasy Blood Extraction Kit. The method was the immunoSEQ multiplex PCR assay. A mixture of 60 forward primers for TCR Vbeta segments and 13 reverse primers for TCR Jbeta segments was used in the multiplex PCR. Amplification of the CDR3 region of rearranged TCR beta genes was performed with a multiplex PCR assay on genomic DNA. Amplified TCR beta libraries were sequenced as 87-base-pair reads on the Illumina HiSeq System. Per the authors' processing: A later analysis tallied around 82 million unique TCR beta chains across the 666 repertoires, and about 12 million of those chains were shared by two or more donors. Raw reads were error-corrected and collapsed into unique sequences with a nearest-neighbor algorithm that merged closely related sequences to remove PCR and sequencing errors. Alignment of CDR3 sequences to IMGT reference sequences was used to assign V, D and J gene segments. For a sequence to be retained, a match of at least six nucleotides was required to both a V gene segment and a J gene segment. A rearrangement was called productive if the CDR3 had no stop codons and remained in frame with V and J, and every other rearrangement was called non-productive. Following IMGT convention, CDR3 was defined as the stretch from the second conserved V-encoded cysteine to the conserved J-encoded phenylalanine. The earlier analysis of 500 to 750 of the donors excluded any sequence lacking an unambiguous match to a single V gene segment. An earlier analysis of about 600 of the donors called V segments functional above 56.7% productive rearrangements and segregating when the between-donor standard deviation exceeded 5%. To diagnose cytomegalovirus status from the catalog of TCR beta chain sequences, a statistical classification framework was built. In a later analysis, TCR nucleotide sequences were compared against IMGT/GENE-DB human TR gene sequences so that V and J genes could be assigned. Using the TCRdist pipeline, a later analysis assigned CDR3 sequences along with most-parsimonious VDJ recombination scenarios. In a later analysis, each TCR beta chain was defined by its CDR3 amino acid sequence together with its V-gene family, and reads without a unique V-gene family were excluded. To address suspected cross-contamination and a sequencing artifact, a later analysis removed 450 to 700 highly shared, low-generation-probability nucleotide sequences. In a later analysis, a clonal expansion index was calculated for each public chain from normalized within-repertoire ranks of inferred template counts. In a later analysis, generation probabilities were computed with a VDJ recombination model fitted to out-of-frame rearrangements, and the resulting probabilities were checked against IGoR. In a later analysis, TCR-TCR, TCR-HLA and TCR-CMV co-occurrence was scored with hypergeometric tests, and a repertoire-size bias correction was applied to TCR pairs. A later analysis estimated false discovery rates by permuting HLA or CMV assignments 20 times. A later analysis grouped co-occurring TCRs with DBSCAN, adding TCRdist sequence similarity when clustering within HLA-allele-positive subsets. Co-occurrence clustering excluded repertoires with fewer than 30,000 or more than 120,000 public chains, plus five with anomalous nucleotide sharing. TCRdb re-hosts the immuneACCESS table, in-frame sequences only. Its copies lack some clones; in the studies checked, an unresolved V gene accounts for under half of them, and the cause for the rest is not known. V, J and clone size are those of that table, while D and trimming were read from the DNA. Present in this sample are roughly 140,000 clones, 60% to 80% of which were seen just once. The ten largest clones take up 4.9% of the sample.

The data were taken from a study of cytomegalovirus exposure and HLA in healthy donors (dated by TCRdb to about 2017). For the wider study: An earlier analysis of some 500 of the donors reported 250 to 300 Gb of sequence data and about 100 million unique TCR beta sequences from about 200 million T cells. About 330 gigabases of sequencing data and around 85 million unique TCR sequences made up an early release that covered approximately 700 HLA-typed donors. The genetic ancestry cluster associated with self-reported Caucasian donors included 81% of the approximately 430 genotyped donors. The study aimed to test whether signatures of past pathogen exposure could be identified by cataloging public T cell receptors. Using immunosequencing, the study profiled T cell repertoires from around 670 subjects and related those repertoires to cytomegalovirus serostatus. Along with the roughly 710-subject first cohort, a separate validation cohort of around 110 different subjects was used. High-throughput TCR immunosequencing, statistical association of individual TCRs with disease status, and machine learning were combined to predict cytomegalovirus infection status. To study patterns of TCR occurrence, a later analysis re-analyzed previously published TCR beta repertoires from around 700 donors and added high-resolution HLA genotyping. In the later analysis, no new phenotypic data were used to find candidate immune exposures; instead, reliance was placed on TCR beta sequences and their occurrence across donors. An earlier analysis of fewer than 750 of the donors used high-throughput TCR beta sequencing to judge whether each TCR beta V gene segment behaved as functional or pseudogenic. Alongside the repertoire data, information on donor age, sex, ethnicity and CMV serostatus was compiled. A later genetic analysis used genome-wide SNP genotypes for 398 of the 666 donors, treating that subset as a discovery cohort. All discovery cohort repertoires had been generated using a single sequencing platform. HLA typing included class I and class II loci at four-digit resolution. Typing coverage differed by locus: A, B, C, DRB1 and DQB1 were typed in roughly 629-630 donors, DQA1 in around 500, DPA1 in 600 to 610, and DPB1 in 472. Because of strong linkage in the cohort, five DR-DQ haplotypes were treated as single units for association and clustering. Among 350 to 400 genotyped donors of the cohort, an average of approximately 230,000 unique TCR beta nucleotide sequences were sequenced per donor, roughly 20% of them non-productive.

At the junction V is shortened by 4 bases and J by 5 bases; bases outside the gene matches: 9. The CDR3 holds 15 amino acids from the cysteine to the phenylalanine. CDR3 DNA is the only sequence kept; it has 45 bases, read in frame from the first base. The germline V gene specifies SGHRS as CDR1 and YFSETQ as CDR2. General study outcomes and caveats: A later analysis reported that several top co-occurrence clusters appeared linked to parvovirus B19, influenza, CMV and Epstein-Barr virus. Linkage disequilibrium might explain the correlated functional status among segregating V segments, but an unknown experimental factor could not be excluded. A cluster of highly shared sequence variants was judged likely to represent a technical artifact of the sequencing pipeline. V-gene and J-gene trimming of TCR beta chains was associated with a missense DCLRE1C variant in a later genetic analysis, and the association was replicated in an independent cohort. A later analysis associated some 17,000 TCR beta sequences with specific HLA alleles at a false discovery rate of 0.05. Some 15 rarely observed V segments, including chromosome 9 orphons, were excluded from the earlier analysis of 550 to 700 of the donors because counts were too low. Sequencing depth was assumed to be roughly uniform across donors in the presence/absence analyses, though that assumption may not hold. The authors suggested that the approach could potentially be generalized to other disease states and immunological phenotypes. According to a later genetic analysis, donors in an Asian-associated ancestry cluster had fewer N-insertions in productive TCRs than the roughly 670-donor mean. Immune exposure information for the cohort was limited to CMV serostatus. Strong co-occurrence of HLA alleles, especially DR and DQ, made assigning TCR associations to individual alleles difficult. A later analysis found that HLA-associated TCR beta chains were more clonally expanded and had lower generation probabilities than equally common non-associated chains. A total of some 180 TCR beta chains were listed by the study as associated with cytomegalovirus. In a later analysis, the rate of TCR association differed among HLA loci, with DRB1 alleles having the most associated TCRs and HLA-C alleles having the fewest. A further reported finding was that TCR beta sequences accurately predicted the HLA-A and HLA-B alleles for most subjects in the first cohort. In vitro tests confirmed that three of the cytomegalovirus-associated TCR beta chains recognize cytomegalovirus antigens. The classifier was reported to diagnose cytomegalovirus status with high specificity and sensitivity in both the original and validation cohorts. Because the 87-base-pair reads could not distinguish some IMGT-functional V segments, including TRBV6-2 and TRBV6-3, those segments were excluded. Most CMV-associated TCR beta chains appeared to be HLA-restricted in a later analysis, and the HLA associations seemed to be driven largely by CMV exposure. Most TCR sequences were observed very rarely across donors, whereas some public TCRs were present in many individuals. An earlier analysis of around 540 of the donors showed that most TCR beta V segments appeared in productive rearrangements either about 87% or about 30% of the time, which broadly matched IMGT annotations. HLA typing was unavailable for some donors at each locus, so association tests used only the typed subset. In this cohort, only TCR beta chains were sequenced, and detectable features were limited by the absence of alpha or paired-chain data.

This TCR was recovered from a woman aged 50 to 60 in good health and CMV-seronegative. Here the chain combines TRBV5-1 and TRBJ2-1, with 7 junctional bases fitting TRBD1. The specimen sequenced was PBMCs. The CDR3 is CASSTTGRENNEQFF. The DNA sequence is as follows: TGCGCCAGCAGCACGACAGGGAGAGAAAACAATGAGCAGTTCTTC.